The clone carrying this T cell receptor (beta chain) came up many times. Its target is not known. This sample was included in a study of regulatory T cells in long-lasting Graves disease. The CDR3 loop spans 13 amino acids. Germline values: CDR1 MDHEN, CDR2 SYDVKM. V dropped 6 bases and J dropped 5 bases, with 13 bases sitting between them. The TCR beta library used iRepertoire HTBI primers with Arm-PCR amplification of CDR3. TCRdb analysed the multiplex PCR reads with MiXCR anew, one entry per CDR3 protein. This sample has 450,000 or so distinct CDR3 sequences, with around 21% found just once. Overall study results and limits: The work looked only at peripheral blood and did not look at thyroid tissue.

The time point denotes: persistent/refractory GD, antithyroid drugs over 5 years with positive TRAb. RNA isolated from PBMCs was used to make the TCR library. The chain couples TRBV28 to TRBJ1-1, with a tentative D call TRBD1 (6 bases). This TCR was recovered from a female donor with Graves disease. The source material was peripheral blood mononuclear cells (PBMCs), sampled when the disease was refractory, from a patient treated with antithyroid drugs. The CDR3 loop is CASSETGRTEAFF. CDR3 in DNA: TGTGCCAGCAGCGAAACAGGGAGAACTGAAGCTTTCTTT.